This T cell receptor beta chain was sequenced during a study of breast tumors, draining lymph nodes, adjacent tissues. Study-level points and caveats: Compared with lymph nodes, tumors were less diverse; compared with nontumor tissue, more. Tumor and nontumor repertoires were significantly more similar in luminal-like than in basal-like breast cancer.

Germline-derived CDR1 and CDR2 are LNHDA and SQIVND (reference sequence). Between the trimmed V and J ends, which lost 0 bases and 10 bases, there was a span of 18 bases. The CDR3 is made up of 15 amino acids. There are many counts of this clonotype. The antigen is undetermined. The lymph nodes were axillary draining lymph nodes from breast cancer patients. TCRdb redid the calling of the multiplex PCR reads with MiXCR, one entry per CDR3 protein. The data hold about 300,000 distinct CDR3 sequences, with more than 30% observed a single time. What was sequenced was axillary lymph node tissue. The TCR comes from a female donor with breast cancer. Some clones in this sample may be carry-over from other donors' samples. The chain joins TRBV19 to TRBJ2-5; D is undetermined. For the CDR3, the DNA is TGTGCCAGTAGTATAGACCCCTGGGGTAGGCAGGACCAGTACTTC. Protein: CASSIDPWGRQDQYF.